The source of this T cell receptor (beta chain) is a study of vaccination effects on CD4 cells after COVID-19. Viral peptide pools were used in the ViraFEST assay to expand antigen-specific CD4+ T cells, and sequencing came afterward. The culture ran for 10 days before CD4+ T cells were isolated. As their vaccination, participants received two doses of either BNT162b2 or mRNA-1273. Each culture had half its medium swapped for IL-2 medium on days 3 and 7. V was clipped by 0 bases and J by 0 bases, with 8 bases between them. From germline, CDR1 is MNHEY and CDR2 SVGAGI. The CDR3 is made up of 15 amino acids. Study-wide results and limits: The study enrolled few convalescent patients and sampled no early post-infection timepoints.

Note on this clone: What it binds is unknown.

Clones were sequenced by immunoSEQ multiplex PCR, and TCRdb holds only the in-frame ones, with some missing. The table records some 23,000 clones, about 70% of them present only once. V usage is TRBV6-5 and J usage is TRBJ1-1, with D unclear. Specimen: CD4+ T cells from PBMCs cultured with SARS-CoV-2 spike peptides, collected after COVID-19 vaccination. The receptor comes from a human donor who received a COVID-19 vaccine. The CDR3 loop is CASSYSGVVNTEAFF. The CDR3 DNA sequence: TGTGCCAGCAGTTACTCCGGGGTGGTGAACACTGAAGCTTTCTTT.